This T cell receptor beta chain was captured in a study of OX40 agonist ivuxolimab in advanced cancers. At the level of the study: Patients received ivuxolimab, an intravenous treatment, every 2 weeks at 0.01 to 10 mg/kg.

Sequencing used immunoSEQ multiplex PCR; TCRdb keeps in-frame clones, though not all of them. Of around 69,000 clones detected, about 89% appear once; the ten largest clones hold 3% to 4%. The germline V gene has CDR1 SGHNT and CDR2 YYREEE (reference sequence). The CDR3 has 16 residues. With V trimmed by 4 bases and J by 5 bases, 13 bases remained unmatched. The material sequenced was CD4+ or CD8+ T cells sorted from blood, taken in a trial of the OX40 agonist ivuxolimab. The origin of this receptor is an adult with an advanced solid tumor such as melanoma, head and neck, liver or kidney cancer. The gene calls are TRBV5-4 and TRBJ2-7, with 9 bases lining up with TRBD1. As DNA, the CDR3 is TGTGCCAGCAGCGCCCAAACCGGGACAGGGAAAAACGAGCAGTACTTC. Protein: CASSAQTGTGKNEQYF.